Sequencing of this T cell receptor (beta chain) was carried out in a study of technical replicates of blood from several donors. Germline V gives CDR1 SGHNT, CDR2 YYREEE (reference sequence). The CDR3 is 16 amino acids. V lost 4 bases and J lost 2; bases outside the gene matches: 7. This table comes from immunoSEQ multiplex PCR, and its TCRdb copy is limited to in-frame clones, with some not included. Altogether more than 70,000 clones are present, around 92% being singletons, with the ten largest covering 0.27%. This sequence was found in a human donor in good health. This sequence joins TRBV5-4 and TRBJ2-5, with 11 positions matching TRBD2. The sample was T cells isolated from PBMCs. In DNA, the CDR3 is TGTGCCAGCAGCCCCACTAGCGGGAGTTGGCAAGAGACCCAGTACTTC. This translates into CASSPTSGSWQETQYF.